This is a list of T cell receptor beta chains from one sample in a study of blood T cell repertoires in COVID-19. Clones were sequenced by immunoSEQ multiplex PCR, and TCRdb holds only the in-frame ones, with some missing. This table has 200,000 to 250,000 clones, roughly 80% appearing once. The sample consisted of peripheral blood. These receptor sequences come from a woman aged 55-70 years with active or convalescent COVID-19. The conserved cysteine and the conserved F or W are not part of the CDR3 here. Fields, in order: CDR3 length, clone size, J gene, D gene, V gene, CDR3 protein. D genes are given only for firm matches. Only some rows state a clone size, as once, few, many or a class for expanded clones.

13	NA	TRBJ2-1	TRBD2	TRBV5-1	ASSSTSGGVDEQF
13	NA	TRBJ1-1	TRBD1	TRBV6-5	ASSLTPGQGTEAF
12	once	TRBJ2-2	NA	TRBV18	ASSPELQNGELF
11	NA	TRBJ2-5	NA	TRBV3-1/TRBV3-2	ASSGGAQETQY
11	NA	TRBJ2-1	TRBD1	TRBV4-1	ASSQAGGIGQF
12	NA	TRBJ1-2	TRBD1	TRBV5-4	ATSTGAANYGYT
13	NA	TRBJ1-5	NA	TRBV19	ASSKNPYSNQPQH
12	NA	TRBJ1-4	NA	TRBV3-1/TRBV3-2	ASSQDLVNEKLF
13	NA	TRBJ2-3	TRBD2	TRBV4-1	ASSQTGTSPDTQY
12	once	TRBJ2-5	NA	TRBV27	ASSSNRGAGTQY
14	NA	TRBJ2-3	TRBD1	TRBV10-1	ASSRSGTGEINTQY
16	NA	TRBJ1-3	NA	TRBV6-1	ASSEWAAEVLSGNTIY
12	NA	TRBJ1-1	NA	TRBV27	ASSYQGLNTEAF
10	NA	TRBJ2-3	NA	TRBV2	ASRVDTNTQY
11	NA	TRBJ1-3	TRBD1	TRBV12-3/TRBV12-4	ASNRGLGNTIY
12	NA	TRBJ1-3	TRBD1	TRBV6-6	ASSPDRAGNTIY
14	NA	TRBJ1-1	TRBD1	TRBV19	ASSMDRAYMNTEAF
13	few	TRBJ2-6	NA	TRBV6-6	ASSRPGSGANVLT
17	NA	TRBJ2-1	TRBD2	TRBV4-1	ASSRFPGLGKDSYNEQF
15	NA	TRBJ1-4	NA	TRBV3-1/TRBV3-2	ASSQRGGALVNEKLF
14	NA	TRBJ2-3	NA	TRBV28	ASSALGGFSTDTQY
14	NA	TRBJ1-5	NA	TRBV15	ATSRVLGQSNQPQH
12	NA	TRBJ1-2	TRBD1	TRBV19	ASSPQGAGYGYT
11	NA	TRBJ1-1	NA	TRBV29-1	SVIRTANTEAF
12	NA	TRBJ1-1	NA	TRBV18	ASSPRGGTTEAF
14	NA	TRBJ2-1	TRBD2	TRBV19	ASSRPGTSGYNEQF
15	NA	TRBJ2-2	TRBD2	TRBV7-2	ASSLRRAGGPTGELF
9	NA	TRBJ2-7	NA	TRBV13	ASSLYYEQY
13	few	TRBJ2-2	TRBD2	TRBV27	AVRRAGGGTGELF
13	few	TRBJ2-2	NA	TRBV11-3	ASSLGQGHTGELF
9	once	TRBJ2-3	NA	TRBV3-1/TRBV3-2	ASSQGGVLY
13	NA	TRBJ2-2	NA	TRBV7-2	ASSLWSSRSGELF
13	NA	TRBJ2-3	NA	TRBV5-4	ASSLSRSGTDTQY
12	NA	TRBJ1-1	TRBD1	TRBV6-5	ASSGQVANTEAF
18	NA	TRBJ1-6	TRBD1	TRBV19	ASSLTGQGRESSYNSPLH
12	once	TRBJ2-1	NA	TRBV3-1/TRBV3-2	ASSQISGVDEQF
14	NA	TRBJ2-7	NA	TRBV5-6	ASSLGTPLLTYEQY
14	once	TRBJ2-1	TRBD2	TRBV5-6	ASSLTGLAGFREQF
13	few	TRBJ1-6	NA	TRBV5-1	ASSLYQGSPSPLH
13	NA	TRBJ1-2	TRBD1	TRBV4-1	ASSRTGGTNYGYT
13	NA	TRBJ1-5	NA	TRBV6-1	ASSESTGTGQPQH
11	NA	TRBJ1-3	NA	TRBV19	ASELRAGNTIY
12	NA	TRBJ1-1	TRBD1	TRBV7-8	ASSFRSETGIAF
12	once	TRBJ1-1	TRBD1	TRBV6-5	ASSSDRGWTEAF
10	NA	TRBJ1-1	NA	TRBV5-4	ASSMQLNEAF
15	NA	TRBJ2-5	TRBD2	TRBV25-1	ASSPPGRGGLSETQY
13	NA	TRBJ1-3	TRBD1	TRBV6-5	ASRSSPGQQNTIY
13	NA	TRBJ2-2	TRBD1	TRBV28	ASREDRGDTGELF
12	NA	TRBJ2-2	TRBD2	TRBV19	ASSMGGAGGRLF
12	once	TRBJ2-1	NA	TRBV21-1	ARPGLAGGVEQF
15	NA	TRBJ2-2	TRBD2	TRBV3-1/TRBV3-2	ASHGLAGGPNTGELF
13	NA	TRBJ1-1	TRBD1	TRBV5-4	ASSLLKGAGTEAF
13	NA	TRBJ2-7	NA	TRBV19	ASSFSDTMPGEQY
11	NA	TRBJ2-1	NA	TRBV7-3	ASSLNSYNEQF
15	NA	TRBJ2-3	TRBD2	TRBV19	ASTLAASGGGTDTQY
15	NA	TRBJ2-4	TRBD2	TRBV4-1	ASSQGSASGSKNIQY
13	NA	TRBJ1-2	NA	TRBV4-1	ASSQDPGGLDGYT
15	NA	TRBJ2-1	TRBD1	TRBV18	ASSPVQRQGPYNEQF
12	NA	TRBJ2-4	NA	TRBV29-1	SVLEGLAKNIQY